What follows is one T cell receptor beta chain and its context. These data belong to a study of T cell responses to AZD1222 COVID-19 vaccine. CDR1 and CDR2 (germline): SGHTS, YDEGEE. The CDR3 has 15 residues. V gave up 5 bases and J gave up 2 bases, with 17 bases separating them. The protocol was immunoSEQ multiplex PCR, while the TCRdb copy is restricted to in-frame clones and leaves out a portion. The data hold under 20,000 clones, with roughly 76% observed a single time. The clonotype was recovered from an adult who received the AZD1222 COVID-19 vaccine. This sample comprised peripheral blood, obtained 28 days after the second AZD1222 dose. The rearrangement links TRBV5-8 to TRBJ2-7, with D possibly being TRBD1 (6 bases). The CDR3 coding sequence is TGTGCCAGCAGTTGGGCCGGACAGACCACCTACGAGCAGTACTTC. It is translated as CASSWAGQTTYEQYF.